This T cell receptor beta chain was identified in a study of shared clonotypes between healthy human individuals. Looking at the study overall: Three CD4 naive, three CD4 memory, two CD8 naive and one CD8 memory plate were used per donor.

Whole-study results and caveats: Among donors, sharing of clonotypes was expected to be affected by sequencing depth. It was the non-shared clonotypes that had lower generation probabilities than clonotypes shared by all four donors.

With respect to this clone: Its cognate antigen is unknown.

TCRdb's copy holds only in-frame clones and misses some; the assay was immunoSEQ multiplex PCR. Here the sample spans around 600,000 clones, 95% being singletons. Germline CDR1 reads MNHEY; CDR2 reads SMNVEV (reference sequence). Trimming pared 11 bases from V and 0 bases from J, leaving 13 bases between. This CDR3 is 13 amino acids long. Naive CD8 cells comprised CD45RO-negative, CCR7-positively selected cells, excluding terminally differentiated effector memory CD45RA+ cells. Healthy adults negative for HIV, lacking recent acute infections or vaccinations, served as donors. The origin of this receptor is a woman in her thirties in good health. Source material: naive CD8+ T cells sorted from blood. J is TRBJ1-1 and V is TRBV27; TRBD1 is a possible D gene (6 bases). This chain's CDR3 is CAPGQLMNTEAFF. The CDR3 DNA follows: TGTGCCCCCGGACAGCTAATGAACACTGAAGCTTTCTTT.